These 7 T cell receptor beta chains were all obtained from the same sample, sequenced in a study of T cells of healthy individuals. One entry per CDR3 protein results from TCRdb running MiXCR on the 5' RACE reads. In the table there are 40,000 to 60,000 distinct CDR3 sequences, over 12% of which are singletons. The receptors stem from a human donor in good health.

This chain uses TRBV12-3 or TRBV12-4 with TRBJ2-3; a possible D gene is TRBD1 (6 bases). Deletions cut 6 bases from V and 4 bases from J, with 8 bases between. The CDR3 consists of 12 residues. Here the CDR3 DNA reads TGTGCCAGCAGATCAGGGGCAGATACGCAGTATTTT. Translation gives CASRSGADTQYF.

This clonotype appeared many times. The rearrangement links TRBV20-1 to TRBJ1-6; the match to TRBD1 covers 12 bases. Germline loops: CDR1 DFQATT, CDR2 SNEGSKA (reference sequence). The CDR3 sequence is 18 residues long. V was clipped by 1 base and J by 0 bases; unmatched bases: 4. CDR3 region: CSARGDRGRSSYNSPLHF. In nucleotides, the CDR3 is TGCAGTGCTAGAGGGGACAGGGGGCGAAGCTCCTATAATTCACCCCTCCACTTT.

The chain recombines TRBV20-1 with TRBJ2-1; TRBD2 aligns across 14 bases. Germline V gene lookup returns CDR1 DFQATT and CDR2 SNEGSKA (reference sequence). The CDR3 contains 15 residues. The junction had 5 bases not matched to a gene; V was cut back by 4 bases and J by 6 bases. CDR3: CSATRLAGGINEQFF. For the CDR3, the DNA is TGCAGTGCTACCAGACTAGCGGGAGGGATCAATGAGCAGTTCTTC.

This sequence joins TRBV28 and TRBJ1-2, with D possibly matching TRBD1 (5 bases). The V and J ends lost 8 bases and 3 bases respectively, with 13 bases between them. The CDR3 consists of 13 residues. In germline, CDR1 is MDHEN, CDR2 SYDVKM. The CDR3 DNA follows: TGTGCCAGCGGTCCGGGGACCTACTATGGCTACACCTTC. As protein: CASGPGTYYGYTF.

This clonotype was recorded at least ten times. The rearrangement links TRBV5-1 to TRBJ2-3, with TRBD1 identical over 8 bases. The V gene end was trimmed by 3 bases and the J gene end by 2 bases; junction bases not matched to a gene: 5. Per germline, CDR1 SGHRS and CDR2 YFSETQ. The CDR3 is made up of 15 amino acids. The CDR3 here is CASSSDRDYTDTQYF. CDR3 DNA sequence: TGCGCCAGCAGCTCGGACAGGGATTACACAGATACGCAGTATTTT.

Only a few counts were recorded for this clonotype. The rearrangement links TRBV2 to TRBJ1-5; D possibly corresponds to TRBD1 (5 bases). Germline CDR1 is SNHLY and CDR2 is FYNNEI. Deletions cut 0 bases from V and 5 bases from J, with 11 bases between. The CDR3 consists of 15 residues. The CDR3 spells CASSEAQGSYQPQHF. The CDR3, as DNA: TGTGCCAGCAGTGAAGCCCAGGGCAGCTATCAGCCCCAGCATTTT.

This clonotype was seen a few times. DNA for the CDR3: TGCAGCGTTGATGAGGGATGGAGCGGGGAGCTGTTTTTT. Protein sequence: CSVDEGWSGELFF. This chain links TRBV29-1 with TRBJ2-2, with TRBD2 as a possible D gene (5 bases). The ends were cut back, 3 bases at V and 7 bases at J, with 12 bases in the middle. There are 13 residues in the CDR3. Germline V gene sequence: CDR1 SQVTM, CDR2 ANQGSEA.